This note documents a single T cell receptor beta chain sequence. Trimming shortened V by 4 bases and J by 5 bases, and 2 bases separated the two germline ends. This CDR3 comprises 11 residues. Germline V gene data show CDR1 as LGHDT and CDR2 as YNNKEL (reference sequence). This record comes from a study of T cell responses to AZD1222 COVID-19 vaccine. The data were produced by immunoSEQ multiplex PCR, yet TCRdb's version contains in-frame clones alone and is incomplete. The data contain about 67,000 clones, roughly 80% of them singletons. The starting material was peripheral blood, obtained on day 0 of AZD1222 vaccination. The receptor was isolated from an adult in good health. This chain joins TRBV3-1 (or the pseudogene TRBV3-2) and TRBJ2-2; no definite D call. The CDR3: CASSLTGELFF. DNA for the CDR3: TGTGCCAGCAGCCTAACCGGGGAGCTGTTTTTT.